These 23 T cell receptor beta chains were sequenced from one sample in a study of cytomegalovirus exposure and HLA in healthy donors. The PCR was carried out with 60 Vbeta primers and 13 Jbeta primers. Some clones are missing from TCRdb's copy, which holds only in-frame ones; the method was immunoSEQ multiplex PCR. The table lists about 190,000 clones, more than 65% of them singletons, with 3% to 4% in the top ten. The sample consisted of PBMCs. Every receptor here comes from a young woman in good health and CMV-seropositive.

The chain has TRBV25-1 and TRBJ1-2; D ambiguous. V was shortened by 7 bases and J by 7 bases, with 19 bases between the two germline ends. The CDR3 spans 14 residues. From germline, CDR1 is MGHDK and CDR2 SYGVNS. The CDR3 spells CASMPTGVYSGYTF. The CDR3 nucleotides are TGTGCCAGCATGCCGACCGGGGTTTATAGTGGCTACACCTTC.

CDR3 nucleotides: TGTGCCAGCAGTCCCACCAGGGCTAATTCACCCCTCCACTTT. Protein: CASSPTRANSPLHF. The rearrangement joins TRBV27 to TRBJ1-6; possibly TRBD1 for D (5 bases). V lost 5 bases and J lost 6, with 11 bases in between. CDR1 MNHEY and CDR2 SMNVEV come from the germline V gene (reference sequence). The CDR3 runs 14 residues.

A few counts support this clone. Other DNA sequences within the sample encode an identical CDR3. The rearrangement links TRBV5-1 to TRBJ2-7, with TRBD1 as a possible D gene (6 bases). The CDR3 is made up of 14 amino acids. Trimming pared 0 bases from V and 1 base from J, leaving 8 bases between. Germline lookup yields CDR1 SGHRS and CDR2 YFSETQ. The CDR3 sequence is CASSLGGQSYEQYF. Here the CDR3 DNA reads TGCGCCAGCAGCTTGGGAGGACAGTCCTACGAGCAGTACTTC.

The chain has TRBV6-1 and TRBJ1-3, with 7 bases lining up with TRBD1. Looked up from germline, CDR1 is MNHNS and CDR2 is SASEGT. V was pared by 2 bases and J by 3 bases, with 10 bases of the junction left unmatched. The CDR3 is made up of 17 amino acids. DNA of the CDR3: TGTGCCAGCAGTGAATACGGCAGGGGGTTGGGTGGAAACACCATATATTTT. Translated, it gives CASSEYGRGLGGNTIYF.

The V call is TRBV21-1, the J call TRBJ2-7; TRBD2, the table's D call, lacks a check against the DNA. TRBV21-1 is annotated as a pseudogene. The CDR3 consists of 14 residues. For the CDR3, the DNA is TGTGCCAGCAGCAGCGGGACTAACGCCTACGAGCAGTACTTC. Translated, it gives CASSSGTNAYEQYF.

This chain uses TRBV7-2 with TRBJ2-1; 8 nucleotides align to TRBD2. Trimming removed 3 bases from V and 7 bases from J; junction bases left unmatched: 8. Per germline, CDR1 SGHTA and CDR2 FQGNSA. The CDR3 is 15 residues long. The CDR3 region is CASSFLSGGQNEQFF. The DNA of the CDR3 is TGTGCCAGCAGCTTTCTATCGGGAGGGCAGAATGAGCAGTTCTTC.

The chain employs TRBV6-4 and TRBJ2-6, with TRBD1 matching 10 bases. The CDR3 has 15 amino acids. From germline, CDR1 is MRHNA and CDR2 SNTAGT. V lost 11 bases, J lost 1 base, and 5 bases stayed unmatched. CDR3 amino acids: CAGRDRGSGANVLTF. The CDR3 nucleotides are TGTGCCGGTAGGGACAGGGGTTCTGGGGCCAACGTCCTGACTTTC.

The chain uses TRBV7-9 and TRBJ2-3; 7 positions agree with TRBD2. The V gene's germline CDR1 is SEHNR and CDR2 FQNEAQ (reference sequence). The V segment lost 5 bases and the J segment 5 bases; nucleotides outside the gene matches: 10. The CDR3 is made up of 15 amino acids. The CDR3 loop is CASSSGLGGIDTQYF. The CDR3 bases are TGTGCCAGCAGCAGCGGACTGGGAGGGATAGATACGCAGTATTTT.

This chain joins TRBV28 and TRBJ2-7; D remains ambiguous. In germline, CDR1 is MDHEN, CDR2 SYDVKM. Trimming pared 7 bases from V and 0 bases from J, leaving 19 bases between. CDR3 length: 16 residues. In DNA form, the CDR3 reads TGTGCCAGCACCGGCCCCCAGGTTCGCCTCTCCTACGAGCAGTACTTC. As protein: CASTGPQVRLSYEQYF.

The CDR3 nucleotides read TGTGCCGGATCCGGGACAGTACTCACAGATACGCAGTATTTT. Translating gives CAGSGTVLTDTQYF. The chain recombines TRBV10-3 with TRBJ2-3; 7 nucleotides agree with TRBD1. CDR1 and CDR2 from the germline V gene are ENHRY and SYGVKD. J gave up 2 bases and V 11 bases, and 10 bases lay outside the gene matches. CDR3 length: 14 amino acids.

V usage is TRBV18 and J usage is TRBJ2-3; weak D call: TRBD1 (6 bases). The CDR3 is 14 residues long. V was trimmed by 0 bases and J by 4 bases, leaving 8 bases between them. The V gene's germline CDR1 is KGHSH and CDR2 LQKENI. CDR3 nucleotide sequence: TGTGCCAGCTCACCACCAGGGGGACCAGATACGCAGTATTTT. It yields the protein CASSPPGGPDTQYF.

The chain employs TRBV15 and TRBJ2-5; D is perhaps TRBD1 (6 bases). The J call may be faulty, since TRBJ2-7 better matches the DNA end. Germline V gives CDR1 LNHNV, CDR2 YYDKDF (reference sequence). The CDR3 has 12 residues. CDR3 amino acids: CATSGQSYEQYF. The CDR3 nucleotides read TGTGCCACCAGCGGACAGTCCTACGAGCAGTACTTC.

In its sample, this clone was seen a few times. The CDR3 is CASSDLGEVKPQHF. CDR3 DNA: TGTGCCAGCAGTGATCTGGGTGAGGTAAAGCCCCAGCATTTT. This chain uses TRBV25-1 with TRBJ1-5; D is undetermined. The CDR3 totals 14 residues. From germline, CDR1 is MGHDK and CDR2 SYGVNS. Trimming cost V 3 bases and J 8 bases, with 14 bases left between them.

V and J are TRBV28 and TRBJ2-2, with D unresolved. Germline V CDR1 and CDR2: MDHEN, SYDVKM. This CDR3 comprises 14 residues. The germline V and J ends were trimmed by 6 bases and 4 bases, with 12 bases remaining between them. CDR3 in amino acids: CASSQEAGTGELFF. Written as DNA, the CDR3 is TGTGCCAGCAGCCAAGAGGCCGGCACCGGGGAGCTGTTTTTT.

This chain links TRBV10-3 with TRBJ1-1; 8 positions agree with TRBD1. The CDR3 has 14 residues. Germline loops: CDR1 ENHRY, CDR2 SYGVKD. The V gene end was trimmed by 4 bases and the J gene end by 5 bases; junction bases not matched to a gene: 6. The CDR3 DNA follows: TGTGCCATCAGTGTAAACAGGGGGGAGACTGAAGCTTTCTTT. Its protein product is CAISVNRGETEAFF.

This clone was detected only a few times. The CDR3 DNA is TGTGCCAGCAGTTACTCCCCAGGCTACAATGAGCAGTTCTTC. Protein: CASSYSPGYNEQFF. The chain couples TRBV6-5 to TRBJ2-1, with D hard to call. The CDR3 loop spans 14 amino acids. With 0 bases removed from V and 3 bases from J, the gap between germline ends came to 6 bases. Germline lookup yields CDR1 MNHEY and CDR2 SVGAGI.

The chain combines TRBV10-2 with TRBJ1-1, with 10 bases matching TRBD1. Germline V gene data show CDR1 as WSHSY and CDR2 as SAAADI. J lost 5 bases, V lost 7 bases, and 7 bases had no gene match. There are 14 residues in the CDR3. For the CDR3, the DNA is TGCGCCAGCACCCGGACAGGGGGTGGGACTGAAGCTTTCTTT. As protein: CASTRTGGGTEAFF.

In its sample, this clone was seen once. The chain employs TRBV6-4 and TRBJ1-5; the D gene is possibly TRBD1 (5 bases). Germline V CDR1 and CDR2: MRHNA, SNTAGT. The CDR3 is made up of 16 amino acids. Trimming took 3 bases from V and 4 from J, leaving 16 bases between them. For the CDR3, the DNA is TGTGCCAGCAGTGAGACGGGGGAAAAGGGTAATCAGCCCCAGCATTTT. It is translated as CASSETGEKGNQPQHF.

The CDR3 bases are TGCAGCGTTGAAGAACAACCAGGACAGGGGGGTTCACCCCTCCACTTT. Translated, it gives CSVEEQPGQGGSPLHF. The J gene is TRBJ1-6, the V gene TRBV29-1; 10 nucleotides match TRBD1. The CDR3 sequence is 16 residues long. V trimming: 0 bases; J trimming: 9 bases; junction bases outside the gene matches: 8. Germline V gives CDR1 SQVTM, CDR2 ANQGSEA.

This chain connects TRBV29-1 to TRBJ2-3; a weak D match, TRBD1 (5 bases). Germline V gene lookup returns CDR1 SQVTM and CDR2 ANQGSEA. Between the trimmed V and J ends, which lost 3 bases and 5 bases, there was a span of 9 bases. CDR3 length equals 12 residues. The CDR3 here is CSVDRVRDTQYF. The CDR3 nucleotides are TGCAGCGTTGACAGGGTTAGAGATACGCAGTATTTT.

This clone was seen only a few times. The chain uses TRBV11-2 and TRBJ2-5; 8 bases line up with TRBD2. The DNA end lines up better with TRBJ2-7; the J call may be wrong. The CDR3 consists of 14 residues. Germline V lookup: CDR1 SGHAT, CDR2 FQNNGV. CDR3: CASSPSGTSIEQYF. The CDR3 nucleotides are TGTGCCAGCAGCCCCTCCGGGACTAGTATCGAGCAGTACTTC.

The chain combines TRBV6-5 with TRBJ1-2; 7 nucleotides line up with TRBD1. The germline V gene has CDR1 MNHEY and CDR2 SVGAGI. V shed 2 bases, J shed 5 bases, and the junction held 2 bases outside the gene matches. The CDR3 is 13 amino acids. CDR3 DNA: TGTGCCAGCAGTTACCAGGGGGGATATGGCTACACCTTC. Protein product: CASSYQGGYGYTF.

The chain recombines TRBV27 with TRBJ2-1; 7 positions agree with TRBD2. Germline V lookup: CDR1 MNHEY, CDR2 SMNVEV (reference sequence). Trimming at V came to 5 bases and at J to 2 bases, leaving 3 bases not matched to a gene. The CDR3 is 14 residues long. CDR3: CASSPGLAYNEQFF. The CDR3, as DNA: TGTGCCAGCAGTCCCGGACTAGCCTACAATGAGCAGTTCTTC.